This paragraph reports one TCR beta chain. These data belong to a study of OX40 agonist ivuxolimab in advanced cancers. Study details: Administration of intravenous ivuxolimab to patients occurred every 2 weeks at 0.01 to 10 mg/kg.

The protocol was immunoSEQ multiplex PCR, while the TCRdb copy is restricted to in-frame clones and leaves out a portion. The data contain approximately 68,000 clones, roughly 86% of them singletons. This CDR3 is built from 14 residues. The V end was cut by 1 base, the J end by 3 bases, with 7 bases between. Germline-derived CDR1 and CDR2 are SGHNT and YYREEE (reference sequence). The source is an adult with an advanced solid tumor such as melanoma, head and neck, liver or kidney cancer. The rearrangement joins TRBV5-4 to TRBJ2-2; D remains ambiguous. Specimen: CD4+ or CD8+ T cells sorted from blood, collected in a trial of the OX40 agonist ivuxolimab. The CDR3 protein is CASSLSQDTGELFF. CDR3 nucleotides: TGTGCCAGCAGCTTGTCCCAGGACACCGGGGAGCTGTTTTTT.